The 32 T cell receptor beta chains below come from one sample, sequenced in a study of T cells in tumors after PD-1 blockade. The assay was immunoSEQ multiplex PCR, and TCRdb's table has in-frame clones only and misses some. The data contain 30,000 to 40,000 clones, about 77% of them singletons. The sequences come from PBMCs, collected before anti-PD-1 treatment. The receptors shown here come from a human donor with basal cell carcinoma.

The V call is TRBV27, the J call TRBJ1-2; D not resolved. With 4 bases removed from V and 4 bases from J, the gap between germline ends came to 19 bases. The CDR3 has 16 amino acids. Germline CDR1 and CDR2: MNHEY and SMNVEV (reference sequence). Here the CDR3 reads CASSSTTDPQGYGYTF. Written as DNA, the CDR3 is TGTGCCAGCAGTTCGACGACGGACCCTCAAGGCTATGGCTACACCTTC.

The chain employs TRBV28 and TRBJ2-7, with D perhaps matching TRBD1 (6 bases). Germline loops: CDR1 MDHEN, CDR2 SYDVKM. V was clipped by 4 bases and J by 5 bases, with 18 bases between them. This CDR3 has 15 residues. The CDR3 nucleotides read TGTGCCAGCAGTTCGTTCAGGGGCCTCGGCCACGAGCAGTACTTC. This gives the protein CASSSFRGLGHEQYF.

This chain uses TRBV5-1 with TRBJ2-7, with TRBD2 matching over 15 bases. The CDR3 contains 17 residues. Germline V gene sequence: CDR1 SGHRS, CDR2 YFSETQ. V lost 0 bases and J lost 5; bases outside the gene matches: 6. CDR3 loop: CASSLAGLAGGPDEQYF. In DNA, the CDR3 is TGCGCCAGCAGCTTGGCAGGACTAGCGGGAGGGCCGGACGAGCAGTACTTC.

This chain joins TRBV7-3 and TRBJ2-3; the match to TRBD1 covers 8 bases. Losses at the gene ends were 8 bases for V and 3 bases for J; bases not matched to a gene: 10. There are 15 residues in the CDR3. In germline, CDR1 is SGHTA, CDR2 FQGTGA. CDR3 loop: CASSTGQGATDTQYF. The CDR3, as DNA: TGTGCCAGCTCTACGGGGCAGGGGGCAACAGATACGCAGTATTTT.

The chain employs TRBV6-1 and TRBJ2-3; no clear D gene. V was clipped by 1 base and J by 8 bases, with 4 bases between them. The CDR3 covers 11 residues. Germline-derived CDR1 and CDR2 are MNHNS and SASEGT. In DNA, the CDR3 is TGTGCCAGCAGTGAAGGTGTTACGCAGTATTTT. Translating gives CASSEGVTQYF.

This clone came up a few times. The chain has TRBV28 and TRBJ2-1; 10 positions agree with TRBD1. Looked up from germline, CDR1 is MDHEN and CDR2 is SYDVKM. This CDR3 spans 15 amino acids. V shed 6 bases, J shed 8 bases, and the junction held 10 bases outside the gene matches. In nucleotides, the CDR3 is TGTGCCAGCAGCCCTGGACAGGGGGGGTTCGATGAGCAGTTCTTC. This gives the protein CASSPGQGGFDEQFF.

This chain joins TRBV7-6 and TRBJ2-2; 10 nucleotides match TRBD2. Losses at the gene ends were 5 bases for V and 1 base for J; bases not matched to a gene: 4. The CDR3 is 16 amino acids. The germline CDR1 and CDR2 sequences are SGHVS and FNYEAQ. The CDR3 DNA is TGTGCCAGCAGCCCCGCTAGCGGGGGGAACACCGGGGAGCTGTTTTTT. Its protein is CASSPASGGNTGELFF.

V is TRBV2 and J is TRBJ2-3, with D possibly being TRBD1 (5 bases). V was trimmed by 2 bases and J by 4 bases, leaving 10 bases between them. Per germline, CDR1 SNHLY and CDR2 FYNNEI. This CDR3 is 14 amino acids long. The CDR3 region is CASSELVTADTQYF. DNA for the CDR3: TGTGCCAGCAGTGAATTAGTGACAGCAGATACGCAGTATTTT.

This sequence joins TRBV3-1 (or the pseudogene TRBV3-2) and TRBJ2-4; unclear D gene. Germline V CDR1 and CDR2: LGHDT, YNNKEL (reference sequence). This CDR3 contains 14 residues. Trimming removed 0 bases at V and 3 bases at J, with 6 bases between. The CDR3 here is CASSQEPGKNIQYF. The CDR3 bases are TGTGCCAGCAGCCAAGAGCCCGGCAAAAACATTCAGTACTTC.

The chain uses TRBV5-5 and TRBJ2-3; D unresolved. This CDR3 is built from 11 residues. V dropped 2 bases and J dropped 2 bases, with 0 bases sitting between them. CDR1 SGHKS and CDR2 YYEKEE come from the germline V gene (reference sequence). CDR3 region: CASSFTDTQYF. CDR3 DNA sequence: TGTGCCAGCAGCTTCACAGATACGCAGTATTTT.

This clone was counted a single time. The CDR3 spells CASSLEGVGETEAFF. CDR3 nucleotides: TGTGCCAGCAGCTTAGAGGGGGTAGGGGAAACTGAAGCTTTCTTT. This rearrangement joins TRBV7-3 to TRBJ1-1; D perhaps matches TRBD1 (6 bases). The V end lost 2 bases, the J end lost 5 bases, and 15 bases lay between the germline ends. The V gene's germline CDR1 is SGHTA and CDR2 FQGTGA. The CDR3 spans 15 residues.

The V call is TRBV20-1, the J call TRBJ2-1; 7 bases agree with TRBD1. Germline CDR1 reads DFQATT; CDR2 reads SNEGSKA (reference sequence). V was pared by 3 bases and J by 4 bases, with 3 bases of the junction left unmatched. This CDR3 spans 13 amino acids. CDR3 loop: CSASPQGYNEQFF. As DNA, the CDR3 is TGCAGTGCTAGTCCACAGGGGTACAATGAGCAGTTCTTC.

This chain uses TRBV5-4 with TRBJ2-2; a weak D match, TRBD1 (5 bases). Between the trimmed V and J ends, which lost 4 bases and 7 bases, there was a span of 14 bases. The length of the CDR3 is 14 residues. Germline CDR1 SGHNT, CDR2 YYREEE (reference sequence). CDR3 nucleotide sequence: TGTGCCAGCAGCCTGTGGGGCGCCGACGGGGAGCTGTTTTTT. This sequence encodes CASSLWGADGELFF.

V usage is TRBV25-1 and J usage is TRBJ1-1, with TRBD1 matching 7 bases. CDR3 length equals 14 residues. The J segment lost 0 bases and the V segment lost 6 bases, leaving 4 bases of the junction unmatched. Germline loops: CDR1 MGHDK, CDR2 SYGVNS. CDR3 sequence: CASRTGSMNTEAFF. In DNA, the CDR3 is TGTGCCAGCAGGACAGGGTCGATGAACACTGAAGCTTTCTTT.

The chain couples TRBV7-2 to TRBJ2-7; 12 positions agree with TRBD2. The CDR3 spans 15 residues. Germline loops: CDR1 SGHTA, CDR2 FQGNSA. With 2 bases clipped from V and 7 bases from J, the junction kept 6 bases outside the gene matches. The chain's CDR3 is CASSLLLAGGQEQYF. The CDR3 DNA is TGTGCCAGCAGCTTACTTCTAGCGGGGGGGCAAGAGCAGTACTTC.

J is TRBJ2-3 and V is TRBV27; the D is unclear. The germline CDR1 and CDR2 sequences are MNHEY and SMNVEV (reference sequence). With 5 bases removed from V and 7 bases from J, the gap between germline ends came to 13 bases. This CDR3 contains 13 residues. The CDR3 coding sequence is TGTGCCAGCAGTCCCCTGCCAGGAAATACGCAGTATTTT. Its protein product is CASSPLPGNTQYF.

This rearrangement joins TRBV4-3 to TRBJ1-4, with D possibly TRBD1 on 5 matching bases. V lost 1 base and J lost 5, with 11 bases in between. This CDR3 comprises 15 residues. Germline CDR1 is LGHNA and CDR2 is YSLEER. Written as DNA, the CDR3 is TGCGCCAGCAGCCAAGCGGGGCGAGGGAATGAAAAACTGTTTTTT. Its protein product is CASSQAGRGNEKLFF.

The genes are TRBV27 and TRBJ1-1; possibly TRBD1 for D (5 bases). The CDR3 extends over 14 amino acids. V lost 2 bases and J lost 4, with 11 bases in between. Germline V CDR1 and CDR2: MNHEY, SMNVEV (reference sequence). CDR3 residues: CASSLRREGTEAFF. The DNA of the CDR3 is TGTGCCAGCAGTTTACGCAGGGAGGGCACTGAAGCTTTCTTT.

The V call is TRBV6-5, the J call TRBJ1-5, with a weak D call TRBD1 (5 bases). This CDR3 comprises 15 residues. The germline V gene encodes CDR1 MNHEY and CDR2 SVGAGI. With 4 bases removed from V and 0 bases from J, the gap between germline ends came to 10 bases. The CDR3 sequence: CASSFDSSSNQPQHF. CDR3 in DNA: TGTGCCAGCAGTTTCGACAGTAGTAGCAATCAGCCCCAGCATTTT.

This clone was counted once. At the DNA level, this CDR3 is encoded by other sequences in the same sample as well. The V gene is TRBV19, the J gene TRBJ2-7; D possibly matches TRBD1 or TRBD2 (6 bases each). Germline CDR1 and CDR2: LNHDA and SQIVND (reference sequence). The V gene lost 6 bases and the J gene lost 2 bases, with 17 bases spanning the gap. There are 15 residues in the CDR3. CDR3 loop: CASSLVGGTTYEQYF. The CDR3 DNA reads TGTGCCAGTAGCCTAGTAGGGGGGACGACCTACGAGCAGTACTTC.

This chain joins TRBV19 and TRBJ1-5, with 8 bases matching TRBD1. This CDR3 has 13 residues. V gave up 7 bases and J gave up 5 bases; unmatched junction bases: 4. Germline lookup yields CDR1 LNHDA and CDR2 SQIVND (reference sequence). CDR3 sequence (DNA): TGTGCCAGTACCCCGGACAGGGATCAGCCCCAGCATTTT. This codes for CASTPDRDQPQHF.

The gene calls are TRBV5-1 and TRBJ2-5; 8 bases match TRBD2. J lost 2 bases, V lost 0 bases, and 3 bases had no gene match. This CDR3 contains 15 residues. Germline V gives CDR1 SGHRS, CDR2 YFSETQ. The CDR3 bases are TGCGCCAGCAGCTTGGGAACGGGGGGGCAAGAGACCCAGTACTTC. This translates into CASSLGTGGQETQYF.

The table lists this clone with a few counts. The gene calls are TRBV4-1 and TRBJ1-2, with unresolved D. V was clipped by 3 bases and J by 4 bases, with 12 bases between them. This CDR3 spans 14 amino acids. CDR1 and CDR2 from the germline V gene are MGHRA and YSYEKL. The CDR3 spells CASSHEGRGYGYTF. In DNA form, the CDR3 reads TGCGCCAGCAGCCATGAGGGTCGGGGCTATGGCTACACCTTC.

The chain is built from TRBV7-3 and TRBJ2-1, with TRBD2 matching over 11 bases. Germline lookup yields CDR1 SGHTA and CDR2 FQGTGA. CDR3 length: 15 residues. The V gene end was trimmed by 5 bases and the J gene end by 8 bases; junction bases not matched to a gene: 8. The CDR3 sequence is CASSPHSGGEDEQFF. The CDR3 coding sequence is TGTGCCAGCAGCCCACATAGCGGGGGGGAGGATGAGCAGTTCTTC. The entire variable domain, with the rest obtained from reference TRBV7-3 and TRBJ2-1, is as follows: GAGVSQTPSNKVTEKGKYVELRCDPISGHTALYWYRQSLGQGPEFLIYFQGTGAADDSGLPNDRFFAVRPEGSVSTLKIQRTERGDSAVYLCASSPHSGGEDEQFFGPGTRLTVL.

The V and J genes are TRBV6-1 and TRBJ2-2; D remains ambiguous. Germline V gives CDR1 MNHNS, CDR2 SASEGT. The length of the CDR3 is 14 residues. V was shortened by 2 bases and J by 9 bases, with 13 bases between the two germline ends. The CDR3 spells CASSESDGSRELFF. The CDR3, as DNA: TGTGCCAGCAGTGAATCGGACGGGTCGCGGGAGCTGTTTTTT.

This chain uses TRBV12-3 or TRBV12-4 with TRBJ1-2; no clear D gene. V dropped 6 bases and J dropped 8 bases, with 16 bases sitting between them. The CDR3 extends over 13 amino acids. This CDR3 reads CASSAQVVGGYTF. In DNA form, the CDR3 reads TGTGCCAGCAGCGCGCAGGTAGTTGGAGGCTACACCTTC.

The V gene is TRBV6-5, the J gene TRBJ2-3, with 7 bases aligning to TRBD2. The CDR3 covers 15 residues. V dropped 5 bases and J dropped 1; count of bases not matched to a gene: 6. The germline V gene encodes CDR1 MNHEY and CDR2 SVGAGI. The CDR3 sequence: CASSRQRGRTDTQYF. Written as DNA, the CDR3 is TGTGCCAGCAGTCGCCAGCGGGGACGCACAGATACGCAGTATTTT.

For the CDR3, the DNA is TGTGCCAGCTCCAGGGGGGCGGACGGGTTAAGGAATGAGCAGTTCTTC. Translating it yields CASSRGADGLRNEQFF. The rearrangement links TRBV14 to TRBJ2-1; perhaps TRBD1 as D (7 bases). Per germline, CDR1 SGHDN and CDR2 FVKESK. The CDR3 is 16 amino acids. V gave up 8 bases and J gave up 7 bases, with 24 bases separating them.

The CDR3 loop reads CASSLEQLSTDTQYF. CDR3 DNA sequence: TGCGCCAGCAGCTTGGAACAGCTTAGCACAGATACGCAGTATTTT. The chain links TRBV5-1 to TRBJ2-3; no clear D. The CDR3 has 15 residues. Germline V gene data show CDR1 as SGHRS and CDR2 as YFSETQ. The ends were cut back, 0 bases at V and 0 bases at J, with 8 bases in the middle.

Here the CDR3 DNA reads TGTGCCAGTAGCCGAGAAAGGGGGACAGGGGGCTTCAATGAGCAGTTCTTC. It codes for CASSRERGTGGFNEQFF. The chain joins TRBV19 to TRBJ2-1, with 12 bases that match TRBD1. The CDR3 length is 17 residues. V trimming: 6 bases; J trimming: 6 bases; junction bases outside the gene matches: 12. The germline gives CDR1 LNHDA, CDR2 SQIVND (reference sequence).

The rearrangement links TRBV6-2 or TRBV6-3 to TRBJ2-7; no clear D gene. The CDR3 extends over 16 amino acids. CDR1 MNHEY and CDR2 SVGEGT come from the germline V gene. V was pared by 0 bases and J by 2 bases, with 14 bases between. Here the CDR3 reads CASSYSVTRRTYEQYF. The CDR3 nucleotides are TGTGCCAGCAGTTACTCGGTGACAAGAAGAACCTACGAGCAGTACTTC.

J is TRBJ2-7 and V is TRBV9; tentative D call: TRBD2 (6 bases). The CDR3 contains 13 residues. Trimming took off 0 bases at V and 3 bases at J, with 7 bases between the two ends. Germline CDR1 SGDLS, CDR2 YYNGEE. CDR3 DNA sequence: TGTGCCAGCAGCGTAGCAGCGGGCTACGAGCAGTACTTC. It translates to CASSVAAGYEQYF.